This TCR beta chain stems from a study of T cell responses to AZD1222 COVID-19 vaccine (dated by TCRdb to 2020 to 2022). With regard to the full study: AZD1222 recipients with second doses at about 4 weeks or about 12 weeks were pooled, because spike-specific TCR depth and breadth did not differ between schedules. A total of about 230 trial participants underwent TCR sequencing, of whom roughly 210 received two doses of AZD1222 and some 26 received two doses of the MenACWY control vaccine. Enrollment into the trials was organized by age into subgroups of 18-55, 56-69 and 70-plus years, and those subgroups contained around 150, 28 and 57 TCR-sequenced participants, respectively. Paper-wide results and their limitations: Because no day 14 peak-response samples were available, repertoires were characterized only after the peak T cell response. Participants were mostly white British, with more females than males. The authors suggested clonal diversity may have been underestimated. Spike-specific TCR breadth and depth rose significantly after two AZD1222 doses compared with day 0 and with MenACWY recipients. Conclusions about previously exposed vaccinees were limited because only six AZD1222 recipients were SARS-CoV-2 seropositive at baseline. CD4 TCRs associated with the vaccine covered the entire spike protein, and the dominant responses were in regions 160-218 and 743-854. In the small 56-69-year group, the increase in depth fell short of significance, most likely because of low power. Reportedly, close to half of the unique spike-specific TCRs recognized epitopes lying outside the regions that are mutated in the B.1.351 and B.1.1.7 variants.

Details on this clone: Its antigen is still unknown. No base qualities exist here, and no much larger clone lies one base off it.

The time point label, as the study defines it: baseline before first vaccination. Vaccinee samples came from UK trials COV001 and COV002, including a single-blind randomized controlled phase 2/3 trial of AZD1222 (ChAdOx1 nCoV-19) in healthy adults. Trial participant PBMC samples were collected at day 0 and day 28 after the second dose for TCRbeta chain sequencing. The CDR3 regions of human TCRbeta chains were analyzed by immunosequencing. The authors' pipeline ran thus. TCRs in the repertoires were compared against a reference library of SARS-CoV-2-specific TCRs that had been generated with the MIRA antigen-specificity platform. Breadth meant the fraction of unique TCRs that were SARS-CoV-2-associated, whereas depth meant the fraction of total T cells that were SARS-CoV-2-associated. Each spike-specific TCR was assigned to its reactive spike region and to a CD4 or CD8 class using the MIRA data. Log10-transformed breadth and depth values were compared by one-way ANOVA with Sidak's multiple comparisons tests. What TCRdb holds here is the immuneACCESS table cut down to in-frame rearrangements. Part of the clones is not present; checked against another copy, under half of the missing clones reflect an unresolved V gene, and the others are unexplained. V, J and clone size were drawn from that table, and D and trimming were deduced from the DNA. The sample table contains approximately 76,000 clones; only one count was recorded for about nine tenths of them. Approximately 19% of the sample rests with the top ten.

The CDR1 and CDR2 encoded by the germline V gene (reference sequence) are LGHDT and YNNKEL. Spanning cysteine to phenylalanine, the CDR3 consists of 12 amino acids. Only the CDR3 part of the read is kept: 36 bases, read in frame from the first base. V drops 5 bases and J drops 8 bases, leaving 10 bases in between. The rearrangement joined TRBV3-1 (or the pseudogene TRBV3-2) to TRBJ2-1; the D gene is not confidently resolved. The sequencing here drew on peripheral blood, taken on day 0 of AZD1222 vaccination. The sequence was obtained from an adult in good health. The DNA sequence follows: TGTGCCAGCAGCGCAATAGCCGATGAGCAGTTCTTC. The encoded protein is CASSAIADEQFF.